The 11 T cell receptor beta chains given below trace back to one sample, sequenced in a study of shared clonotypes between healthy human individuals. TCRdb keeps only in-frame clones here, not all; method: immunoSEQ multiplex PCR. The sample has about 2.4 million clones, approximately 94% seen once. The sequenced sample was naive CD4+ T cells from PBMCs. Described subset: CD45RA+ positively selected. Every receptor here comes from a man aged 18 to 30 in good health. Some clones in this sample may be carry-over from other donors' samples.

This rearrangement joins TRBV20-1 to TRBJ1-1; D ambiguous. Germline values: CDR1 DFQATT, CDR2 SNEGSKA (reference sequence). This CDR3 contains 9 residues. CDR3 nucleotide sequence: TGCACCGGAGGGCTGGGAGCTTTCTTT. It yields the protein CTGGLGAFF.

The V call is TRBV5-1, the J call TRBJ2-7, with 8 bases identical to TRBD1. Trimming at V came to 5 bases and at J to 3 bases, leaving 10 bases not matched to a gene. The germline V gene encodes CDR1 SGHRS and CDR2 YFSETQ. This CDR3 region has 15 residues. CDR3 coding DNA: TGCGCCAGCAGTTTGACAGGGGCGGTAGGCTACGAGCAGTACTTC. Amino acid sequence: CASSLTGAVGYEQYF.

This clone has a single count. The V gene is TRBV19, the J gene TRBJ2-4; perhaps TRBD2 as D (6 bases). Germline lookup yields CDR1 LNHDA and CDR2 SQIVND (reference sequence). The CDR3 has 15 amino acids. V was trimmed by 7 bases and J by 0 bases, leaving 13 bases between them. The CDR3 DNA reads TGTGCCAGTAAGGGCCAGGGACTAGCCAAAAACATTCAGTACTTC. It is translated as CASKGQGLAKNIQYF.

This chain links TRBV28 with TRBJ2-7; TRBD2 matches at 11 bases. CDR1 and CDR2 from the germline V gene are MDHEN and SYDVKM. This CDR3 contains 15 residues. V was clipped by 5 bases and J by 0 bases; unmatched bases: 3. CDR3 coding DNA: TGTGCCAGCAGTACCGGACTAGCGGGCTCCTACGAGCAGTACTTC. This gives the protein CASSTGLAGSYEQYF.

This clone was found once. The chain uses TRBV5-1 and TRBJ2-3, with 7 bases aligning to TRBD1. J lost 2 bases, V lost 5 bases, and 11 bases had no gene match. CDR3 size: 16 residues. Germline values: CDR1 SGHRS, CDR2 YFSETQ. The CDR3 is CASRRTTGDTTDTQYF. The CDR3 DNA sequence: TGCGCCAGCAGACGTACAACAGGGGACACCACAGATACGCAGTATTTT.

On this clone: Other DNA sequences in the same sample also yield this CDR3. The J gene is TRBJ1-1, the V gene TRBV5-1; D is ambiguous. The V gene lost 2 bases and the J gene lost 2 bases, with 7 bases spanning the gap. The CDR3 length is 13 residues. Germline-derived CDR1 and CDR2 are SGHRS and YFSETQ. DNA for the CDR3: TGCGCCAGCAGCTTCAGCGCCAACACTGAAGCTTTCTTT. This translates into CASSFSANTEAFF.

There are a few counts of this clone. The rearrangement links TRBV28 to TRBJ1-1; 7 bases align to TRBD1. The CDR3 length is 16 residues. V lost 7 bases to trimming and J lost 0 bases; unmatched junction nucleotides: 11. Germline V gene data show CDR1 as MDHEN and CDR2 as SYDVKM. Here the CDR3 DNA reads TGTGCCAGCAAAAATCCCGGGACAGCGATGAACACTGAAGCTTTCTTT. Translated, it gives CASKNPGTAMNTEAFF.

The rearrangement joins TRBV2 to TRBJ1-1; D is unclear. The CDR3 totals 11 residues. From germline, CDR1 is SNHLY and CDR2 FYNNEI. With 5 bases removed from V and 7 bases from J, the gap between germline ends came to 8 bases. Written as DNA, the CDR3 is TGTGCCAGCAGTTGGACTGTTGAAGCTTTCTTT. It translates to CASSWTVEAFF.

V is TRBV4-2 and J is TRBJ2-4; 9 bases agree with TRBD1. The J segment lost 1 base and the V segment lost 0 bases, leaving 7 bases of the junction unmatched. This CDR3 spans 18 amino acids. Per germline, CDR1 LGHNA and CDR2 YNFKEQ. CDR3 residues: CASSQDNRGQWAKNIQYF. CDR3 in DNA: TGTGCCAGCAGCCAAGACAACAGGGGGCAGTGGGCCAAAAACATTCAGTACTTC.

In the case of this clone: The sample holds other DNA sequences that translate to the same CDR3. The rearrangement links TRBV18 to TRBJ1-1; D is unclear. The germline V gene encodes CDR1 KGHSH and CDR2 LQKENI. Between the trimmed V and J ends, which lost 0 bases and 3 bases, there was a span of 11 bases. The CDR3 loop spans 15 amino acids. CDR3 loop: CASSPPSRRDTEAFF. CDR3 coding DNA: TGTGCCAGCTCACCACCAAGTAGGAGGGACACTGAAGCTTTCTTT.

The V and J genes are TRBV5-4 and TRBJ1-2, with D perhaps matching TRBD1 (5 bases). V was cut by 4 bases and J by 2 bases, with 12 bases left in between. This CDR3 region has 14 residues. The germline V gene has CDR1 SGHNT and CDR2 YYREEE (reference sequence). CDR3 sequence: CASSPPRQNYGYTF. DNA of the CDR3: TGTGCCAGCAGCCCTCCTCGACAGAACTATGGCTACACCTTC.